These 19 T cell receptor beta chains share one sample of origin, sequenced in a study of cytomegalovirus exposure and HLA in healthy donors. PCR primers comprised 60 Vbeta and 13 Jbeta primers. Clones were read by immunoSEQ multiplex PCR, and TCRdb kept only the in-frame ones, dropping some. The data contain 210,000 or so clones, around 80% of them singletons. Sequencing was performed on PBMCs. The source of these receptors is a boy between 10 and 17 years old in good health and CMV-seronegative.

The genes are TRBV5-6 and TRBJ1-1, with D unresolved. This CDR3 comprises 11 residues. CDR1 is SGHDT and CDR2 is YYEEEE in the germline V gene. With 0 bases removed from V and 10 bases from J, the gap between germline ends came to 7 bases. CDR3 loop: CASSLGEGAFF. The CDR3 DNA follows: TGTGCCAGCAGCTTGGGGGAGGGAGCTTTCTTT.

The chain links TRBV29-1 to TRBJ2-3; 8 bases agree with TRBD1. The CDR3 covers 15 residues. Germline V lookup: CDR1 SQVTM, CDR2 ANQGSEA. J gave up 5 bases and V 3 bases, and 10 bases lay outside the gene matches. The CDR3 loop reads CSVELSGGRGDTQYF. The CDR3 DNA reads TGCAGCGTTGAGTTGTCAGGGGGCAGAGGAGATACGCAGTATTTT.

As to this clone: Other DNA sequences within the sample encode an identical CDR3. The rearrangement uses TRBV18 and TRBJ2-6, with a tentative D call TRBD1 (6 bases). The CDR3 runs to 15 residues. V lost 3 bases and J 2 bases, leaving 8 bases between the germline ends. Per the germline V gene, CDR1 is KGHSH and CDR2 is LQKENI. The CDR3 sequence: CASSPTGPGANVLTF. CDR3 DNA: TGTGCCAGCTCACCGACAGGCCCTGGGGCCAACGTCCTGACTTTC.

The V and J genes are TRBV30 and TRBJ2-1; no firm D call. Germline CDR1 is GTSNPN and CDR2 is SVGIG (reference sequence). Trimming took 0 bases from V and 2 from J, leaving 11 bases between them. The CDR3 contains 15 residues. The CDR3 spells CAWSVWQSPYNEQFF. The DNA of the CDR3 is TGTGCCTGGAGTGTATGGCAGTCCCCCTACAATGAGCAGTTCTTC.

As to this clone: Other DNA sequences from this sample encode an identical CDR3 as well. This rearrangement joins TRBV19 to TRBJ1-5, with TRBD1 as a possible D gene (5 bases). Germline V lookup: CDR1 LNHDA, CDR2 SQIVND (reference sequence). Trimming took off 2 bases at V and 6 bases at J, with 5 bases between the two ends. This CDR3 contains 12 residues. In DNA form, the CDR3 reads TGTGCCAGTAGTATAAGGGGTCAGCCCCAGCATTTT. Encoded protein: CASSIRGQPQHF.

The chain recombines TRBV11-3 with TRBJ2-5; maybe TRBD2 (6 bases). Near its end, the DNA agrees better with TRBJ2-7, so the J call may be wrong. The germline gives CDR1 SGHNT, CDR2 YENEEA. The CDR3 runs to 15 residues. CDR3 loop: CASSLALAGPYEQYF. CDR3 in DNA: TGTGCCAGCAGCTTAGCTCTGGCGGGGCCCTACGAGCAGTACTTC.

The chain joins TRBV6-6 to TRBJ2-5, with D possibly matching TRBD2 (6 bases). Near its end, the DNA agrees better with TRBJ2-7, so the J call may be wrong. The germline gives CDR1 MNHNY, CDR2 SVGAGI (reference sequence). This CDR3 has 14 amino acids. The CDR3 protein is CASSSSGVFYEQYF. DNA of the CDR3: TGTGCCAGCAGTAGCTCGGGGGTTTTCTACGAGCAGTACTTC.

This clone appeared a few times. The chain uses TRBV19 and TRBJ2-4; maybe TRBD2 (6 bases). Germline-derived CDR1 and CDR2 are LNHDA and SQIVND (reference sequence). CDR3 length equals 15 residues. Trimming stripped 5 bases from V and 6 bases from J, with 17 bases between. The CDR3 nucleotides read TGTGCCAGTAGTCGGGAGAGGGCTTTTGGAAACATTCAGTACTTC. Translating gives CASSRERAFGNIQYF.

This chain connects TRBV7-9 to TRBJ2-3, with TRBD2 identical over 13 bases. The germline CDR1 and CDR2 sequences are SEHNR and FQNEAQ (reference sequence). This CDR3 is 16 amino acids long. The trim removed 6 bases at V and 0 bases at J, leaving 3 bases unmatched. CDR3 residues: CASRRTSGSSTDTQYF. CDR3 DNA sequence: TGTGCCAGCAGGAGGACTAGCGGGAGTAGCACAGATACGCAGTATTTT.

This clone was counted a few times. The chain employs TRBV29-1 and TRBJ2-7, with TRBD1 identical over 8 bases. This CDR3 comprises 13 residues. Losses at the gene ends were 4 bases for V and 2 bases for J; bases not matched to a gene: 4. From germline, CDR1 is SQVTM and CDR2 ANQGSEA. Here the CDR3 DNA reads TGCAGCGTTGGAGGGACAGGACCCTACGAGCAGTACTTC. This gives the protein CSVGGTGPYEQYF.

This clone was recorded only once. The chain carries TRBV7-9 and TRBJ1-2; the D is unclear. In germline, CDR1 is SEHNR, CDR2 FQNEAQ (reference sequence). V lost 4 bases, J lost 3 bases, and 12 bases lay in between. This CDR3 region has 14 residues. Here the CDR3 reads CASSSPPEDYGYTF. In DNA, the CDR3 is TGTGCCAGCAGCTCCCCCCCAGAAGACTATGGCTACACCTTC.

The chain joins TRBV18 to TRBJ2-7, with D tentatively TRBD2 (6 bases). The CDR3 totals 16 residues. V was cut by 2 bases and J by 0 bases, with 14 bases left in between. The germline V gene has CDR1 KGHSH and CDR2 LQKENI. The CDR3 sequence: CASSPGRSPLSYEQYF. CDR3 DNA sequence: TGTGCCAGCTCACCAGGGAGGAGTCCGCTCTCCTACGAGCAGTACTTC.

The rearrangement links TRBV30 to TRBJ2-5; 8 nucleotides agree with TRBD2. Germline CDR1 GTSNPN, CDR2 SVGIG (reference sequence). V lost 2 bases and J lost 5; bases outside the gene matches: 4. CDR3 length: 13 residues. This CDR3 is CAWSRGGLETQYF. The CDR3 DNA reads TGTGCCTGGAGTCGGGGGGGCTTGGAGACCCAGTACTTC.

V usage is TRBV5-4 and J usage is TRBJ2-5; TRBD1 is a possible D gene (5 bases). Germline V CDR1 and CDR2: SGHNT, YYREEE (reference sequence). The germline V and J ends were trimmed by 4 bases and 3 bases, with 10 bases remaining between them. CDR3 size: 13 residues. The CDR3 DNA reads TGTGCCAGCAGCGGGGCCCCCGAAGAGACCCAGTACTTC. The encoded protein is CASSGAPEETQYF.

This sequence joins TRBV5-4 and TRBJ2-1, with D possibly TRBD2 on 6 matching bases. The CDR3 consists of 16 residues. The V end was cut by 2 bases, the J end by 5 bases, with 17 bases between. CDR1 and CDR2 from the germline V gene are SGHNT and YYREEE (reference sequence). CDR3 in DNA: TGTGCCAGCAGCTTCCAGGAGGGCCCCATCGACAATGAGCAGTTCTTC. It codes for CASSFQEGPIDNEQFF. Full variable domain (missing parts from reference TRBV5-4 and TRBJ2-1): ETGVTQSPTHLIKTRGQQVTLRCSSQSGHNTVSWYQQALGQGPQFIFQYYREEENGRGNFPPRFSGLQFPNYSSELNVNALELDDSALYLCASSFQEGPIDNEQFFGPGTRLTVL.

The J gene is TRBJ1-2, the V gene TRBV9, with 9 positions matching TRBD1. This CDR3 has 14 residues. V dropped 2 bases and J dropped 8; count of bases not matched to a gene: 7. Germline V lookup: CDR1 SGDLS, CDR2 YYNGEE. CDR3 DNA: TGTGCCAGCAGCGTGAACAGGGGGCCTCGGGGCTACACCTTC. The encoded protein is CASSVNRGPRGYTF.

The CDR3 sequence: CASSLDSPGTTQFYGYTF. CDR3 sequence (DNA): TGTGCCAGCAGCTTAGATTCTCCGGGGACAACCCAATTCTATGGCTACACCTTC. V usage is TRBV11-2 and J usage is TRBJ1-2; D might be TRBD1 (6 bases). Germline V gene lookup returns CDR1 SGHAT and CDR2 FQNNGV. V was clipped by 0 bases and J by 4 bases, with 21 bases between them. The CDR3 extends over 18 amino acids.

This clone was seen a few times. The genes are TRBV6-5 and TRBJ1-3; D unresolved. Germline CDR1 is MNHEY and CDR2 is SVGAGI. This CDR3 is built from 15 residues. Trimming left V 6 bases short and J 0 bases short, with 12 bases between. CDR3 nucleotide sequence: TGTGCCAGCAGCCGCACACCTTTCTCTGGAAACACCATATATTTT. This gives the protein CASSRTPFSGNTIYF.

The chain uses TRBV5-6 and TRBJ2-1, with D possibly being TRBD1 (5 bases). This CDR3 region has 17 residues. The germline CDR1 and CDR2 sequences are SGHDT and YYEEEE. The germline V and J ends were trimmed by 0 bases and 2 bases, with 15 bases remaining between them. The CDR3 loop reads CASSLVDGRDPYNEQFF. DNA of the CDR3: TGTGCCAGCAGCTTGGTCGACGGCAGGGATCCCTACAATGAGCAGTTCTTC.